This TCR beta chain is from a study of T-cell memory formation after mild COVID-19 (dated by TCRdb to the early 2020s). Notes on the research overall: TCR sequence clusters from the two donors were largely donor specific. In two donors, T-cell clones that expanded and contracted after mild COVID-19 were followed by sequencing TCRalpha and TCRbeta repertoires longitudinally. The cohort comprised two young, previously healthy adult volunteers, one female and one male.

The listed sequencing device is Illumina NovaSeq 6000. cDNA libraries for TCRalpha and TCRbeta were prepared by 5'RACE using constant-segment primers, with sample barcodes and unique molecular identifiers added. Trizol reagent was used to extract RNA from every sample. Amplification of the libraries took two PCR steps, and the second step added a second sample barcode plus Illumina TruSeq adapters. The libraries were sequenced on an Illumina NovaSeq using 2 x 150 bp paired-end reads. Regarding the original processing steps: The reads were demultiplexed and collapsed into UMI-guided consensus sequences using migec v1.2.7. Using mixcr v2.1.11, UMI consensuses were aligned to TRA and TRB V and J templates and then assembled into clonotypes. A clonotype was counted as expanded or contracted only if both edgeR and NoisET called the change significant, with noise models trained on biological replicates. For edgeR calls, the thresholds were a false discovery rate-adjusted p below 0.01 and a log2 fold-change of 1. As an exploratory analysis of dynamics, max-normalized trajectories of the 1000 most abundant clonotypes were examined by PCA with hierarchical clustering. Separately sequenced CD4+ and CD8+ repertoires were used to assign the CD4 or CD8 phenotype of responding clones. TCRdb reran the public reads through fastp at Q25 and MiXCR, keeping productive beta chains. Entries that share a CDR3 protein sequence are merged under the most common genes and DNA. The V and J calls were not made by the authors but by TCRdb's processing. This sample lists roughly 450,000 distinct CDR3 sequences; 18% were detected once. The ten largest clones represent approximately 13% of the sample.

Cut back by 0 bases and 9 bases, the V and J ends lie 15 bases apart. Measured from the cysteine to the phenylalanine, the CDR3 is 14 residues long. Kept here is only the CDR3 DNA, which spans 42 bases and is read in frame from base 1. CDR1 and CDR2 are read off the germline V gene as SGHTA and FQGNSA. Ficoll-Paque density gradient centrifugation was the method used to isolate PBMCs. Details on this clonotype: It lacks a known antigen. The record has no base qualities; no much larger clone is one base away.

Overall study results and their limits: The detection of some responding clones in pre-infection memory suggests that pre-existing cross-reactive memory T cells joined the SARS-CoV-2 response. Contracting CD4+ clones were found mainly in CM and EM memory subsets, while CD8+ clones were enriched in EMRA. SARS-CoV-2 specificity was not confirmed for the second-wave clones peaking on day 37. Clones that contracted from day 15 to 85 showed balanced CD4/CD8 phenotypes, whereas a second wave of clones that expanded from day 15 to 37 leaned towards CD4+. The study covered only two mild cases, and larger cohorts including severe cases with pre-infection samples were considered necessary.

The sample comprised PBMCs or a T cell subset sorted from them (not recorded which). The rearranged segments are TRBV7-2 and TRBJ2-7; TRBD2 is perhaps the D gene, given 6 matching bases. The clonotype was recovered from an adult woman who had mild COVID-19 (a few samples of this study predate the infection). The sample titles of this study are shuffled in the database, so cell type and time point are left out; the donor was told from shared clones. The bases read TGTGCCAGCAGCTTAGCGCGCGGCCCGGAGGGGCAGTACTTC. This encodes CASSLARGPEGQYF.